This T cell receptor beta chain is from a study of T cells in tuberculosis (dated by TCRdb to the late 2010s). Background on the whole study: In the study, CD1B tetramers and high-throughput TCR immunosequencing were combined to characterize T cells specific for the mycobacterial lipid antigen glucose monomycolate (GMM). A South African clinical cohort compared IGRA-negative adolescents, IGRA-positive adolescents with latent tuberculosis and adults with active tuberculosis, more than 9 per group.

The immunoSEQ multiplex PCR assay was used to generate TCR libraries, with TCR-beta and/or TCR-alpha/delta assays applied to each sample. The amplified TCR libraries were sequenced on the Illumina high-throughput platform. In the source study's methods: Clustering and dimensionality reduction were performed using pairwise TCRdist distances among GMM-specific receptors from ex vivo sorted or in vitro expanded T cells. Each clinical repertoire was assigned a mean NN-distance score, defined as the average TCRdist to the nearest 10% of tetramer-positive reference sequences. GEM TCR motif frequency was calculated as the fraction of unique TCRs that matched known GEM sequences in V/J usage and CDR3 length. Active tuberculosis was classified by linear discriminant analysis with leave-one-out cross-validation, implemented in scikit-learn. The clones in this table, taken by TCRdb from immuneACCESS, are in-frame only. Not every clone is retained; where verified, under half of the shortfall comes from an unresolved V gene, and the cause of the rest is unknown. The D gene and trimming were derived from the DNA, and the V and J assignments and clone size from that table. The table for this sample lists tens of thousands of clones; approximately 93% of them were counted only once. Of the sample, roughly 6.4% falls within the top ten clones.

At study entry, adolescents were screened for latent tuberculosis infection using a tuberculin skin test and the QuantiFERON-TB GOLD In-Tube IGRA. Immunosequencing of unsorted cryopreserved PBMC covered, on average, around 97,000 T cells per clinical donor. Eleven high schools in the Worcester region of the Western Cape, South Africa, served as enrollment sites for adolescents aged 12 to 18 years. Ten adolescents infected with M. tuberculosis and about ten uninfected adolescents were chosen and matched for age and sex. Adolescent PBMC were isolated from freshly drawn heparinized blood by density centrifugation and cryopreserved. Study-wide conclusions, independent of this receptor: Compared with IGRA-negative controls, TCR-alpha repertoires from active tuberculosis had smaller mean NN-distances to GMM-specific TCRs, which suggests that these TCRs underwent clonal expansion. An accuracy of about 90% (AUROC more than 0.8) was reached by a classifier using the diverse GMM-specific repertoire, compared with about 70% accuracy when GEM motif frequencies were used. Clinical samples were selected based on which cryopreserved specimens were available, and the active tuberculosis cases were adults whereas the controls were adolescents. The smaller NN-distances in active tuberculosis patients were driven in part by shorter CDR3-alpha lengths, while the difference seen for TCR-beta was not statistically significant.

Via the germline V gene, CDR1 is SGHTA and CDR2 FQGTGA. Germline trimming: 0 bases from V, 5 bases from J; junction bases outside gene matches: 4. The CDR3 starts with the cysteine, ends with the phenylalanine, and has 15 residues. Only the CDR3 portion is preserved as DNA: 45 bases, with reading frame beginning at the first base. Regarding this clone: No antigen is known for it. No clone much larger than this one lies a single base away; base qualities are absent.

The sequence derives from a donor under 30 with latent tuberculosis or without tuberculosis infection. Here the chain combines TRBV7-3 and TRBJ1-1; TRBD1 lines up with 9 middle nucleotides. What was sequenced was PBMCs. The CDR3 region reads CASSLTGQGITEAFF. The DNA sequence follows: TGTGCCAGCAGCTTAACGGGACAGGGTATAACTGAAGCTTTCTTT.